This T cell receptor (beta chain) appears in the sequencing data of a study of blood T cell repertoires in COVID-19. Study-level information: Samples taken during acute and convalescent COVID-19 were collected in the United States, Italy and Spain. The analysed material was cDNA or gDNA that came from T cells, B-cell-depleted T cells, or PBMCs.

Original processing methods: Amplification from reference gene primers served as the basis for estimated nucleated cell counts. TCRdb keeps only in-frame clones here, not all; method: immunoSEQ multiplex PCR. The V and J calls and clone size were taken over from that table, and D and trimming were inferred from the DNA. The data contain about 350,000 clones, 91% of them singletons. The length of the CDR3 is 16 residues. V was cut by 0 bases and J by 4 bases, with 15 bases left in between. Germline assignment: CDR1 MNHEY and CDR2 SVGEGT. Sequenced input: peripheral blood. The TCR sequence derives from a woman in her late teens or twenties who had recovered from COVID-19. V usage is TRBV6-2 or TRBV6-3 and J usage is TRBJ1-1, with TRBD1 as a possible D gene (6 bases). CDR3 amino acids: CASSYSGGAHGTEAFF. CDR3 nucleotide sequence: TGTGCCAGCAGTTACTCTGGGGGGGCGCATGGCACTGAAGCTTTCTTT.